The present entry profiles one T cell receptor (beta chain) with its context. Antigen specificity is unknown. The data were obtained in a study of B cell selection in AIRE deficiency. Study-level findings and limits: Shared Treg sequences had shorter CDR3s, biased toward rearrangements with few non-templated insertions.

CDR1 is SGHRS, CDR2 YFSETQ, per germline. Trimming pared 7 bases from V and 1 base from J, leaving 11 bases between. The CDR3 sequence is 13 residues long. Authors' methods: Conventional T cell pools: roughly 110,000 distinct patient, fewer than 1.5x10^5 donor TCRbeta sequences. Method: immunoSEQ multiplex PCR; TCRdb's copy keeps in-frame clones and lacks some. D and trimming were read from the DNA, whereas the V and J calls and clone size are those reported in that table. This table has tens of thousands of clones, about 98% appearing once. Conventional CD4 T cells were sorted as CD4+CD127+ cells. Sequenced sample: conventional CD4+ T cells sorted from PBMCs. The sequence derives from a human donor with AIRE deficiency. The chain links TRBV5-1 to TRBJ1-1, with D uncertain. The CDR3 nucleotides read TGCGCCAGCGGACTCGGGGAGAACACTGAAGCTTTCTTT. This translates into CASGLGENTEAFF.